These 10 T cell receptor beta chains originate from one sample sequenced in a study of molecular identifiers for immune sequencing clone quantification. Each CDR3 protein gets one entry after TCRdb re-called the PCR reads with MiXCR. The repertoire includes 250,000 to 350,000 distinct CDR3 sequences, 20% to 25% of them detected once, and roughly 0.86% sits in the top ten. Input material: naive CD8+ T cells from blood, with Jurkat cell RNA spiked in. The subset denotes: FACS-sorted CD8+CD4-CCR7+CD45RA+ naive T cells. These receptors all come from a human donor in good health. Some libraries in this study had Jurkat cell RNA spiked in.

The CDR3 reads CANPNWGYEQYF. For the CDR3, the DNA is TGCGCCAACCCAAACTGGGGCTACGAGCAGTACTTC. This chain connects TRBV4-3 to TRBJ2-7; D is undetermined. CDR3 size: 12 residues. The germline V gene encodes CDR1 LGHNA and CDR2 YSLEER. Trimming left V 10 bases short and J 3 bases short, with 13 bases between.

This clonotype was seen repeatedly, ten times or more. The chain links TRBV28 to TRBJ1-1; tentative D call: TRBD1 (5 bases). V was shortened by 7 bases and J by 6 bases, with 24 bases between the two germline ends. The CDR3 totals 16 residues. CDR1 is MDHEN and CDR2 is SYDVKM in the germline V gene. Written as DNA, the CDR3 is TGTGCCAGCACTCAAGATGAGGCAGGGTCTTGGGCTGAAGCTTTCTTT. Translation: CASTQDEAGSWAEAFF.

This clonotype was seen many times. The rearrangement joins TRBV12-3 or TRBV12-4 to TRBJ1-5; maybe TRBD1 (6 bases). This CDR3 has 17 amino acids. Trimming left V 2 bases short and J 4 bases short, with 18 bases between. CDR3 sequence (DNA): TGTGCCAGCAGTTTATTTCTCTCGGGGGCTGGTAATCAGCCCCAGCATTTT. Protein: CASSLFLSGAGNQPQHF.

Ten or more counts support this clonotype. Written as DNA, the CDR3 is TGTGCCAGCAGCCCCGGGACAGGGGGCTCCTACGAGCAGTACTTC. Its protein is CASSPGTGGSYEQYF. This chain uses TRBV27 with TRBJ2-7; 11 bases map to TRBD1. V was pared by 6 bases and J by 0 bases, with 4 bases of the junction left unmatched. There are 15 residues in the CDR3. Germline values: CDR1 MNHEY, CDR2 SMNVEV (reference sequence).

V gene TRBV10-3 combines with J gene TRBJ2-3; D is perhaps TRBD1 (6 bases). Between the trimmed V and J ends, which lost 3 bases and 1 base, there was a span of 8 bases. The CDR3 totals 14 residues. Germline lookup yields CDR1 ENHRY and CDR2 SYGVKD. CDR3 in DNA: TGTGCCATCAGTGAATGGACAGGCACAGATACGCAGTATTTT. Amino acid sequence: CAISEWTGTDTQYF.

As for this clonotype: This CDR3 is missing its conserved last phenylalanine or tryptophan, likely due to a read error. The chain carries TRBV28 and TRBJ2-5; D is tentatively TRBD1 or TRBD2 (6 bases each). Looked up from germline, CDR1 is MDHEN and CDR2 is SYDVKM. The CDR3 extends over 15 amino acids. V lost 9 bases and J 2 bases, leaving 19 bases between the germline ends. DNA of the CDR3: TGTGCCAGGTCAGACCCCGGGGGCCCTCAAGAGACCCAGTACTTG. Translating gives CARSDPGGPQETQYL.

This clonotype was observed at least ten times. The J gene is TRBJ2-5, the V gene TRBV27; 8 bases are shared with TRBD1. V shed 6 bases, J shed 5 bases, and the junction held 5 bases outside the gene matches. Germline-derived CDR1 and CDR2 are MNHEY and SMNVEV (reference sequence). The CDR3 runs 13 residues. CDR3 sequence: CASSGQGIETQYF. The CDR3 DNA reads TGTGCCAGCAGCGGACAGGGTATCGAGACCCAGTACTTC.

This clonotype was seen repeatedly, ten times or more. The rearrangement joins TRBV6-1 to TRBJ1-4, with D possibly matching TRBD1 (5 bases). The CDR3 runs to 15 residues. Trimming took 6 bases from V and 0 from J, leaving 11 bases between them. The germline CDR1 and CDR2 sequences are MNHNS and SASEGT. CDR3 in amino acids: CASRNRPATNEKLFF. DNA for the CDR3: TGTGCCAGCAGGAACAGGCCCGCAACTAATGAAAAACTGTTTTTT.

Only a few counts were recorded for this clonotype. A much larger clone differs from this one at a single base, so this may be a read error. The chain carries TRBV7-8 and TRBJ2-7, with TRBD1 identical over 8 bases. Per germline, CDR1 SGHVS and CDR2 FQNEAQ. The CDR3 length is 15 residues. V lost 3 bases to trimming and J lost 2 bases; unmatched junction nucleotides: 6. Written as DNA, the CDR3 is TGTGCCAGCAGCTTCCACAGGGGGGAGACCTACGAGCAGTACTTC. This encodes CASSFHRGETYEQYF.

This clonotype was seen at least ten times. The V gene is TRBV12-3 or TRBV12-4, the J gene TRBJ1-2, with D perhaps matching TRBD1 (5 bases). The CDR3 runs to 13 residues. V lost 7 bases, J lost 4 bases, and 13 bases lay in between. The CDR3, as DNA: TGTGCCAGCACGCCTCAGGGTTCCTATGGCTACACCTTC. Amino acid sequence: CASTPQGSYGYTF.